This entry lists 20 T cell receptor beta chains sequenced from one sample in a study of blood T cell repertoires in COVID-19. Here immunoSEQ multiplex PCR was the method, and the copy in TCRdb shows in-frame clones only, minus some. The table records roughly 250,000 clones, 85% to 90% of them present only once. Sequencing was done on a sample of peripheral blood. These receptors were taken from a woman between 40 and 55 years old with acute or convalescent COVID-19.

V usage is TRBV2 and J usage is TRBJ1-5; 7 positions match TRBD1. The V and J ends lost 6 bases and 0 bases, in that order; junction bases with no gene match: 2. Germline V gives CDR1 SNHLY, CDR2 FYNNEI. This CDR3 region has 14 residues. The CDR3 coding sequence is TGTGCCAGCAGGGGGACAGTTAGCAATCAGCCCCAGCATTTT. This codes for CASRGTVSNQPQHF.

J is TRBJ1-2 and V is TRBV2, with a possible D match to TRBD1 (5 bases). The CDR3 has 13 residues. Per germline, CDR1 SNHLY and CDR2 FYNNEI. Between the trimmed V and J ends, which lost 5 bases and 2 bases, there was a span of 9 bases. The chain's CDR3 is CASSSTENYGYTF. The CDR3, as DNA: TGTGCCAGCAGTTCGACAGAGAACTATGGCTACACCTTC.

The gene calls are TRBV5-1 and TRBJ1-4; D is perhaps TRBD1 (5 bases). This CDR3 contains 15 residues. The V and J ends lost 5 bases and 4 bases respectively, with 15 bases between them. Looked up from germline, CDR1 is SGHRS and CDR2 is YFSETQ. CDR3 residues: CASSPSGHFNEKLFF. The CDR3 DNA sequence: TGCGCCAGCAGTCCTAGTGGACATTTTAATGAAAAACTGTTTTTT.

This chain connects TRBV5-5 to TRBJ2-5; TRBD2 matches 10 bases. CDR3 length: 16 residues. Trimming at V came to 1 base and at J to 7 bases, leaving 10 bases not matched to a gene. Germline CDR1 reads SGHKS; CDR2 reads YYEKEE (reference sequence). The DNA for the CDR3 is TGTGCCAGCAGCTTGCAGCGAGCGGGGGGGCCGGGGACCCAGTACTTC. Translating gives CASSLQRAGGPGTQYF.

The V and J genes are TRBV19 and TRBJ2-1; the D gene is possibly TRBD2 (5 bases). CDR1 and CDR2 (germline): LNHDA, SQIVND (reference sequence). The V end was cut by 8 bases, the J end by 5 bases, with 13 bases between. The CDR3 is 13 amino acids. CDR3 residues: CASSEGWNNEQFF. CDR3 DNA sequence: TGTGCCAGTTCCGAGGGTTGGAACAATGAGCAGTTCTTC.

This clone was seen only once. The V call is TRBV6-6, the J call TRBJ1-2; 9 bases agree with TRBD1. V was clipped by 0 bases and J by 7 bases; unmatched bases: 9. The CDR3 sequence is 16 residues long. Looked up from germline, CDR1 is MNHNY and CDR2 is SVGAGI (reference sequence). The CDR3 nucleotides are TGTGCCAGCAGTTACTCGGCCGGGACAGGGAGCGGTGGCTACACCTTC. The encoded protein is CASSYSAGTGSGGYTF.

The chain recombines TRBV12-3 or TRBV12-4 with TRBJ2-1, with a tentative D call TRBD1 (5 bases). V lost 2 bases, J lost 7 bases, and 9 bases lay in between. The CDR3 contains 13 residues. CDR3 region: CASSLLPGNEQFF. The DNA of the CDR3 is TGTGCCAGCAGTTTACTTCCAGGGAATGAGCAGTTCTTC.

J is TRBJ1-1 and V is TRBV7-2; weak D call: TRBD1 (6 bases). The CDR3 is 14 amino acids. V was pared by 3 bases and J by 10 bases, with 18 bases between. The germline V gene encodes CDR1 SGHTA and CDR2 FQGNSA. The CDR3 DNA is TGTGCCAGCAGCTTTAGGACAGCTCCTAGCGGAGCTTTCTTT. Protein: CASSFRTAPSGAFF.

V usage is TRBV5-1 and J usage is TRBJ1-3; 8 bases map to TRBD1. CDR1 SGHRS and CDR2 YFSETQ come from the germline V gene. J lost 7 bases, V lost 0 bases, and 6 bases had no gene match. This CDR3 spans 15 amino acids. CDR3 DNA: TGCGCCAGCAGCTTGGACCGACAGGGGTCCAACACCATATATTTT. The encoded protein is CASSLDRQGSNTIYF. Full variable domain (outside the CDR3, taken from reference TRBV5-1 and TRBJ1-3): KAGVTQTPRYLIKTRGQQVTLSCSPISGHRSVSWYQQTPGQGLQFLFEYFSETQRNKGNFPGRFSGRQFSNSRSEMNVSTLELGDSALYLCASSLDRQGSNTIYFGEGSWLTVV.

The chain combines TRBV5-1 with TRBJ2-1; possibly TRBD1 for D (5 bases). The ends were cut back, 0 bases at V and 0 bases at J, with 13 bases in the middle. This CDR3 has 17 residues. Germline V gene data show CDR1 as SGHRS and CDR2 as YFSETQ. CDR3 DNA: TGCGCCAGCAGCTTGGGTGGGGCAGATAGCTCCTACAATGAGCAGTTCTTC. Amino acid sequence: CASSLGGADSSYNEQFF.

This clone showed up just once. The rearrangement joins TRBV2 to TRBJ1-1; maybe TRBD1 (5 bases). The V gene's germline CDR1 is SNHLY and CDR2 FYNNEI. V shed 4 bases and J shed 7 bases, with 16 bases lying between them. The CDR3 loop spans 14 amino acids. The CDR3 is CASSARQGFNEAFF. For the CDR3, the DNA is TGTGCCAGCAGTGCGCGTCAGGGTTTTAATGAAGCTTTCTTT.

The chain combines TRBV11-1 with TRBJ2-2, with 8 nucleotides matching TRBD1. Trimming cost V 1 base and J 5 bases; bases outside gene matches: 6. CDR3 length equals 16 residues. The germline V gene has CDR1 SGHAT and CDR2 FQDESV (reference sequence). In DNA form, the CDR3 reads TGTGCCAGCAGCTTAGGGGACAGGACCGGAACCGGGGAGCTGTTTTTT. Protein product: CASSLGDRTGTGELFF.

The chain links TRBV13 to TRBJ1-1; no definite D call. This CDR3 spans 14 amino acids. Germline CDR1 PRHDT, CDR2 FYEKMQ (reference sequence). Trimming took off 3 bases at V and 5 bases at J, with 13 bases between the two ends. This CDR3 reads CASSLQGRRTEAFF. The CDR3 region has the DNA TGTGCCAGCAGCTTGCAAGGGAGGCGAACTGAAGCTTTCTTT.

The chain has TRBV5-4 and TRBJ1-1, with 7 bases fitting TRBD1. Losses at the gene ends were 4 bases for V and 3 bases for J; bases not matched to a gene: 6. Germline values: CDR1 SGHNT, CDR2 YYREEE (reference sequence). This CDR3 has 14 amino acids. The CDR3 sequence: CASSPDRVYTEAFF. CDR3 DNA: TGTGCCAGCAGCCCCGACAGGGTGTACACTGAAGCTTTCTTT.

The rearrangement joins TRBV7-7 to TRBJ2-2, with TRBD1 matching 7 bases. Trimming took 10 bases from V and 5 from J; bases not matched to a gene: 10. Germline assignment: CDR1 SSHAT and CDR2 FNYEAQ (reference sequence). The CDR3 has 14 residues. CDR3 nucleotide sequence: TGTGCCATCAAGACAGGGAGCAGGACCGGGGAGCTGTTTTTT. Encoded protein: CAIKTGSRTGELFF.

This clone was counted once. V and J are TRBV7-3 and TRBJ2-3, with TRBD2 matching over 8 bases. Germline CDR1 and CDR2: SGHTA and FQGTGA. Trimming removed 9 bases from V and 2 bases from J; junction bases left unmatched: 16. There are 17 residues in the CDR3. The CDR3 nucleotides are TGTGCCAGAGTGCGGGGGGATCCGTGGGGCCCCACAGATACGCAGTATTTT. Its protein product is CARVRGDPWGPTDTQYF.

The chain couples TRBV9 to TRBJ1-4, with 9 positions matching TRBD1. Germline CDR1 and CDR2: SGDLS and YYNGEE. V lost 2 bases, J lost 11 bases, and 10 bases stayed unmatched. This CDR3 has 15 residues. The CDR3 region is CASSVTGTGFGKLFF. The CDR3 DNA sequence: TGTGCCAGCAGCGTGACCGGGACAGGGTTCGGCAAACTGTTTTTT.

The V gene is TRBV18, the J gene TRBJ2-5; 7 nucleotides agree with TRBD1. CDR1 KGHSH and CDR2 LQKENI come from the germline V gene. The CDR3 has 16 amino acids. Trimming took 1 base from V and 4 from J; bases not matched to a gene: 9. The CDR3 spells CASSPREGGLGETQYF. CDR3 DNA: TGTGCCAGCTCACCACGGGAAGGGGGCCTGGGAGAGACCCAGTACTTC.

The genes are TRBV7-9 and TRBJ2-1; 9 bases are a match to TRBD1. J gave up 5 bases and V 7 bases, and 18 bases lay outside the gene matches. Per the germline V gene, CDR1 is SEHNR and CDR2 is FQNEAQ (reference sequence). The length of the CDR3 is 18 residues. Written as DNA, the CDR3 is TGTGCCAGCACCCGGGACAGGGCCGGGTTTGTGTTAAACAATGAGCAGTTCTTC. Protein: CASTRDRAGFVLNNEQFF.

The genes are TRBV7-8 and TRBJ2-7; TRBD1 aligns across 8 bases. This CDR3 has 14 amino acids. Losses at the gene ends were 5 bases for V and 3 bases for J; bases not matched to a gene: 6. Germline V gene data show CDR1 as SGHVS and CDR2 as FQNEAQ. For the CDR3, the DNA is TGTGCCAGCAGCCTGAATACAGGGGGCTACGAGCAGTACGTC. Amino acids: CASSLNTGGYEQYV.